These 27 T cell receptor beta chains came from one sample sequenced in a study of blood T cell repertoires in COVID-19. Libraries were prepared by immunoSEQ multiplex PCR; TCRdb keeps only in-frame clonotypes and omits some of them. The table includes 300,000 to 350,000 clones, nearly 90% detected once. The sequenced sample consisted of PBMCs or T cells enriched from blood (not recorded which). The receptors come from a young woman with acute COVID-19.

Only one count was recorded for this clone. The genes are TRBV10-3 and TRBJ2-1; possible D gene TRBD2, 6 bases. The V end lost 6 bases, the J end lost 8 bases, and 23 bases lay between the germline ends. Looked up from germline, CDR1 is ENHRY and CDR2 is SYGVKD. CDR3 size: 16 residues. The CDR3 sequence is CAIRDLGGGSGDEQFF. The CDR3 nucleotides are TGTGCCATCAGGGACCTCGGAGGAGGGAGTGGGGATGAGCAGTTCTTC.

This chain uses TRBV11-3 with TRBJ2-3, with D possibly TRBD2 on 7 matching bases. The CDR3 extends over 17 amino acids. V lost 2 bases and J lost 4, with 19 bases in between. Germline-derived CDR1 and CDR2 are SGHNT and YENEEA. In DNA, the CDR3 is TGTGCCAGCAGCTTAATGGGCGGGGGCCTTCCCGCAGATACGCAGTATTTT. It translates to CASSLMGGGLPADTQYF. Filled out from reference TRBV11-3 and TRBJ2-3, the complete variable domain reads EAGVVQSPRYKIIEKKQPVAFWCNPISGHNTLYWYLQNLGQGPELLIRYENEEAVDDSQLPKDRFSAERLKGVDSTLKIQPAELGDSAVYLCASSLMGGGLPADTQYFGPGTRLTVL.

The gene calls are TRBV9 and TRBJ2-3, with D possibly TRBD2 on 6 matching bases. CDR3 length: 14 amino acids. Germline V gene sequence: CDR1 SGDLS, CDR2 YYNGEE. The V end lost 7 bases, the J end lost 0 bases, and 12 bases lay between the germline ends. CDR3: CASSGGVSTDTQYF. The CDR3 coding sequence is TGTGCCAGCTCTGGCGGGGTAAGCACAGATACGCAGTATTTT.

The genes are TRBV5-1 and TRBJ2-3; 13 nucleotides agree with TRBD2. V shed 0 bases, J shed 4 bases, and the junction held 5 bases outside the gene matches. CDR1 is SGHRS and CDR2 is YFSETQ in the germline V gene. The CDR3 covers 17 residues. The CDR3 DNA reads TGCGCCAGCAGCTTGGGGACTAGCGGGAGTCTCGCAGATACGCAGTATTTT. It is translated as CASSLGTSGSLADTQYF.

The chain recombines TRBV9 with TRBJ1-2, with D possibly being TRBD1 (5 bases). Looked up from germline, CDR1 is SGDLS and CDR2 is YYNGEE. Trimming shortened V by 3 bases and J by 6 bases, and 18 bases separated the two germline ends. The CDR3 covers 15 residues. In DNA, the CDR3 is TGTGCCAGCAGCGCATACAGGAGAACCCTCGATGGCTACACCTTC. It yields the protein CASSAYRRTLDGYTF.

This rearrangement joins TRBV5-1 to TRBJ2-1; TRBD2 matches at 10 bases. V lost 1 base to trimming and J lost 7 bases; unmatched junction nucleotides: 11. Germline V gene sequence: CDR1 SGHRS, CDR2 YFSETQ. The CDR3 covers 17 residues. The DNA of the CDR3 is TGCGCCAGCAGCTTGTTAGTAGCGGGAGGAGTTGGGAATGAGCAGTTCTTC. Amino acid sequence: CASSLLVAGGVGNEQFF.

V is TRBV29-1 and J is TRBJ2-5; D perhaps matches TRBD2 (5 bases). In germline, CDR1 is SQVTM, CDR2 ANQGSEA. V was pared by 6 bases and J by 0 bases, with 8 bases between. The CDR3 contains 12 residues. CDR3 region: CSVAVNQETQYF. The CDR3 DNA reads as TGCAGCGTAGCGGTAAACCAAGAGACCCAGTACTTC.

The V and J genes are TRBV18 and TRBJ2-4; possible D gene TRBD2, 6 bases. The CDR3 totals 14 residues. Germline V gene data show CDR1 as KGHSH and CDR2 as LQKENI. V lost 3 bases to trimming and J lost 13 bases, with 19 bases between them. This CDR3 reads CASSPTSGGLGQYF. In nucleotides, the CDR3 is TGTGCCAGCTCACCTACCAGTGGGGGACTCGGGCAGTACTTC.

The rearrangement uses TRBV28 and TRBJ2-1; a weak D match, TRBD1 (5 bases). This CDR3 comprises 14 residues. Germline lookup yields CDR1 MDHEN and CDR2 SYDVKM. V shed 10 bases and J shed 4 bases, with 17 bases lying between them. For the CDR3, the DNA is TGTGCCACCCGTCGAGACAGTGGTTACAATGAGCAGTTCTTC. It specifies CATRRDSGYNEQFF.

The V gene is TRBV18, the J gene TRBJ1-5; D perhaps matches TRBD1 (5 bases). Germline assignment: CDR1 KGHSH and CDR2 LQKENI. The CDR3 runs 15 residues. V was trimmed by 0 bases and J by 7 bases, leaving 13 bases between them. This CDR3 is CASSPPGTGGQPQHF. The CDR3 DNA follows: TGTGCCAGCTCACCACCGGGCACAGGTGGACAGCCCCAGCATTTT.

CDR3 nucleotides: TGTGCCATCAGTGATTCCACGGACAGAGTCTACAGCACCTTC. This codes for CAISDSTDRVYSTF. V is TRBV10-3 and J is TRBJ1-2; possibly TRBD1 for D (6 bases). Trimming took 3 bases from V and 13 from J, leaving 21 bases between them. This CDR3 spans 14 amino acids. Germline V lookup: CDR1 ENHRY, CDR2 SYGVKD.

The CDR3 nucleotides read TGTGCCAGCAGCCACCCGGGACTAAGTTACGAGCAGTACTTC. Its translation: CASSHPGLSYEQYF. The chain employs TRBV28 and TRBJ2-7; 7 nucleotides agree with TRBD2. This CDR3 has 14 amino acids. Germline CDR1 is MDHEN and CDR2 is SYDVKM. With 6 bases clipped from V and 4 bases from J, the junction kept 9 bases outside the gene matches.

V and J are TRBV2 and TRBJ2-1; 8 positions agree with TRBD1. Looked up from germline, CDR1 is SNHLY and CDR2 is FYNNEI. This CDR3 has 15 amino acids. Trimming at V came to 6 bases and at J to 5 bases, leaving 9 bases not matched to a gene. The chain's CDR3 is CASRLQGAGNNEQFF. For the CDR3, the DNA is TGTGCCAGCAGGCTTCAGGGGGCTGGTAACAATGAGCAGTTCTTC.

The rearrangement joins TRBV14 to TRBJ2-7; 7 positions agree with TRBD2. The CDR3 extends over 15 amino acids. CDR1 and CDR2 (germline): SGHDN, FVKESK. Unmatched junction bases numbered 3, after V lost 0 bases and J lost 1 base. The CDR3 coding sequence is TGTGCCAGCAGCCAAGAAGGGAGGGGATCCTACGAGCAGTACTTC. It codes for CASSQEGRGSYEQYF. Full variable domain (rest looked up from reference TRBV14 and TRBJ2-7): EAGVTQFPSHSVIEKGQTVTLRCDPISGHDNLYWYRRVMGKEIKFLLHFVKESKQDESGMPNNRFLAERTGGTYSTLKVQPAELEDSGVYFCASSQEGRGSYEQYFGPGTRLTVT.

The rearrangement uses TRBV7-8 and TRBJ2-5; 7 bases map to TRBD1. The CDR3 is made up of 12 amino acids. The germline CDR1 and CDR2 sequences are SGHVS and FQNEAQ. The V segment lost 8 bases and the J segment 2 bases; nucleotides outside the gene matches: 2. The CDR3 DNA reads TGTGCCAGCGCGGACAGGCAAGAGACCCAGTACTTC. This sequence encodes CASADRQETQYF.

The rearrangement joins TRBV2 to TRBJ1-4, with D possibly TRBD1 on 6 matching bases. V shed 2 bases and J shed 8 bases, with 9 bases lying between them. Germline CDR1 reads SNHLY; CDR2 reads FYNNEI. This CDR3 region has 13 residues. CDR3 sequence: CASSEQGHEKLFF. CDR3 in DNA: TGTGCCAGCAGTGAACAGGGGCACGAAAAACTGTTTTTT.

CDR3 coding DNA: TGCGCCAGCAGCTTGAGGAGGGCTGGGGCCAACGTCCTGACTTTC. Translated: CASSLRRAGANVLTF. The chain has TRBV5-1 and TRBJ2-6; D possibly corresponds to TRBD2 (6 bases). Trimming removed 1 base from V and 2 bases from J, with 7 bases in between. Germline CDR1 reads SGHRS; CDR2 reads YFSETQ. This CDR3 region has 15 residues.

This chain links TRBV9 with TRBJ2-7; 7 positions match TRBD1. J lost 6 bases, V lost 4 bases, and 13 bases had no gene match. The CDR3 loop spans 15 amino acids. The V gene's germline CDR1 is SGDLS and CDR2 YYNGEE. The CDR3 DNA reads TGTGCCAGCAGCCCTGGACAGGACAATTTAATCGAGCAGTACTTC. Its translation: CASSPGQDNLIEQYF. Variable domain in full (rest from reference TRBV9 and TRBJ2-7): DSGVTQTPKHLITATGQRVTLRCSPRSGDLSVYWYQQSLDQGLQFLIQYYNGEERAKGNILERFSAQQFPDLHSELNLSSLELGDSALYFCASSPGQDNLIEQYFGPGTRLTVT.

The CDR3 sequence: CANTGREDSGNTIYF. DNA for the CDR3: TGTGCCAACACGGGACGGGAGGACTCTGGAAACACCATATATTTT. V usage is TRBV2 and J usage is TRBJ1-3; D is possibly TRBD1 (5 bases). Deletions cut 10 bases from V and 0 bases from J, with 16 bases between. This CDR3 has 15 amino acids. Germline lookup yields CDR1 SNHLY and CDR2 FYNNEI.

The genes are TRBV5-1 and TRBJ2-1; 11 bases are a match to TRBD2. CDR1 is SGHRS and CDR2 is YFSETQ in the germline V gene. The CDR3 is 15 residues long. V lost 6 bases and J lost 3; bases outside the gene matches: 5. CDR3 region: CASTGTSGSYNEQFF. The CDR3 bases are TGCGCCAGCACCGGGACTAGCGGCAGCTACAATGAGCAGTTCTTC.

The V call is TRBV2, the J call TRBJ1-1; D gene uncertain. The CDR3 has 12 amino acids. The V gene lost 5 bases and the J gene lost 1 base, with 5 bases spanning the gap. Germline V lookup: CDR1 SNHLY, CDR2 FYNNEI. CDR3 loop: CASSKQNTEAFF. The CDR3 DNA reads TGTGCCAGCAGTAAGCAGAACACTGAAGCTTTCTTT.

J is TRBJ1-4 and V is TRBV5-1; TRBD1 matches 8 bases. CDR3 length: 14 residues. CDR1 is SGHRS, CDR2 YFSETQ, per germline. The J segment lost 5 bases and the V segment lost 3 bases, leaving 3 bases of the junction unmatched. In DNA, the CDR3 is TGCGCCAGCAGCTCGAGACAGGGGAATGAAAAACTGTTTTTT. This codes for CASSSRQGNEKLFF.

The chain carries TRBV5-1 and TRBJ1-1, with D perhaps TRBD1 (5 bases). The ends were cut back, 1 base at V and 4 bases at J, with 14 bases in the middle. CDR3 size: 15 residues. Germline CDR1 SGHRS, CDR2 YFSETQ. This CDR3 is CASSLRVSGGTEAFF. The DNA of the CDR3 is TGCGCCAGCAGCTTGAGGGTGTCGGGGGGCACTGAAGCTTTCTTT.

V gene TRBV9 combines with J gene TRBJ2-1, with 11 nucleotides matching TRBD2. Trimming at V came to 0 bases and at J to 9 bases, leaving 5 bases not matched to a gene. CDR1 SGDLS and CDR2 YYNGEE come from the germline V gene. This CDR3 region has 15 residues. The CDR3: CASSVEGLADREQFF. The CDR3 coding sequence is TGTGCCAGCAGCGTAGAGGGACTAGCGGACCGTGAGCAGTTCTTC. The full variable domain, rest sourced from reference TRBV9 and TRBJ2-1, is DSGVTQTPKHLITATGQRVTLRCSPRSGDLSVYWYQQSLDQGLQFLIQYYNGEERAKGNILERFSAQQFPDLHSELNLSSLELGDSALYFCASSVEGLADREQFFGPGTRLTVL.

J is TRBJ2-7 and V is TRBV7-5; TRBD2 is the table's D call and was not checked against the DNA. TRBV7-5 is a documented pseudogene. The CDR3 contains 17 residues. For the CDR3, the DNA is TGTGCCAGAAGTTATTGGACTAGCCCTGCGGAGGCCTACGAGCAGTACTTC. Translation: CARSYWTSPAEAYEQYF.

The chain couples TRBV6-5 to TRBJ2-3; possible D gene TRBD2, 5 bases. CDR1 and CDR2 (germline): MNHEY, SVGAGI. Trimming stripped 2 bases from V and 6 bases from J, with 12 bases between. The length of the CDR3 is 14 residues. CDR3 DNA: TGTGCCAGCAGTTACGTCGCGGGTGGGGATACGCAGTATTTT. Its translation is CASSYVAGGDTQYF.

The gene calls are TRBV11-2 and TRBJ1-5, with a tentative D call TRBD1 (5 bases). The CDR3 is 13 residues long. Looked up from germline, CDR1 is SGHAT and CDR2 is FQNNGV. V was clipped by 2 bases and J by 7 bases, with 9 bases between them. CDR3 bases: TGTGCCAGCAGCTTATCGGGGGACCAGCCCCAGCATTTT. It yields the protein CASSLSGDQPQHF.